This T cell receptor (beta chain) was sequenced during a study of blood T cell repertoires in COVID-19. Study-wide context: Both acute and convalescent COVID-19 samples were obtained from the United States, Italy and Spain. T cells, B-cell-depleted T cells, or PBMCs supplied cDNA or gDNA.

This CDR3 contains 17 residues. Per the germline V gene, CDR1 is KGHDR and CDR2 is SFDVKD. The V gene end was trimmed by 4 bases and the J gene end by 7 bases; junction bases not matched to a gene: 14. Authors' methods: Amplification of reference gene primers provided the estimated nucleated cell counts. Sequenced by immunoSEQ multiplex PCR; TCRdb stores in-frame clones only, minus some. V and J calls and clone size are copied from that table; D and trimming were computed from the DNA. The top ten clones hold under 9.5% of a sample with 60,000 or so clones, 75% to 90% of them seen once. This receptor was identified in a human donor with active COVID-19. The donor label of this sample is uncertain. The chain carries TRBV24-1 and TRBJ2-1; 8 bases agree with TRBD2. Sequenced input: peripheral blood. This CDR3 reads CATSDPSPAGVWNEQFF. Here the CDR3 DNA reads TGTGCCACCAGTGACCCCTCCCCAGCGGGAGTTTGGAATGAGCAGTTCTTC.